Below are 23 T cell receptor beta chains sequenced from a single sample in a study of blood T cells in healthy people across ages. PCR was performed a second time for about 7 to 12 cycles using a sample-barcoded 5' primer and a J-beta primer mix. Each CDR3 protein gets one entry after TCRdb re-called the 5' RACE reads with MiXCR. The repertoire holds 800,000 or so distinct CDR3 sequences, with 62% as singletons. Specimen: blood. The receptors come from a man aged 30-40 years in good health.

This clonotype was observed a single time. The chain recombines TRBV6-2 or TRBV6-3 with TRBJ2-7, with D possibly being TRBD1 (6 bases). Trimming cost V 10 bases and J 5 bases, with 18 bases left between them. This CDR3 is 13 amino acids long. Per the germline V gene, CDR1 is MNHEY and CDR2 is SVGEGT. The CDR3 nucleotides read TGTGCCACACAGCGACAGGCCAAGAACGAGCAGTACTTC. This codes for CATQRQAKNEQYF.

The chain carries TRBV5-5 and TRBJ2-1; perhaps D is TRBD1 or TRBD2 (5 bases each). Looked up from germline, CDR1 is SGHKS and CDR2 is YYEKEE (reference sequence). V shed 5 bases and J shed 2 bases, with 17 bases lying between them. The CDR3 is 16 amino acids. CDR3 amino acids: CASSPTGGRAYNEQFF. The DNA of the CDR3 is TGTGCCAGCAGTCCGACTGGGGGACGGGCCTACAATGAGCAGTTCTTC. The full variable domain, in which reference TRBV5-5 and TRBJ2-1 provide the parts outside the CDR3, is DAGVTQSPTHLIKTRGQQVTLRCSPISGHKSVSWYQQVLGQGPQFIFQYYEKEERGRGNFPDRFSARQFPNYSSELNVNALLLGDSALYLCASSPTGGRAYNEQFFGPGTRLTVL.

The rearrangement links TRBV7-6 to TRBJ2-1; 12 bases are a match to TRBD2. Unmatched junction bases numbered 21, after V lost 5 bases and J lost 10 bases. Germline V CDR1 and CDR2: SGHVS, FNYEAQ. The CDR3 runs to 19 residues. The CDR3 spells CASSPSGRGGLAGFYEQFF. The CDR3, as DNA: TGTGCCAGCAGCCCAAGCGGCCGGGGTGGACTAGCGGGGTTCTACGAGCAGTTCTTC.

This clonotype was picked up one time. V gene TRBV6-6 combines with J gene TRBJ1-5; perhaps TRBD1 as D (6 bases). CDR3 length equals 14 residues. Germline lookup yields CDR1 MNHNY and CDR2 SVGAGI (reference sequence). The germline V and J ends were trimmed by 1 base and 5 bases, with 9 bases remaining between them. The CDR3 here is CASSYWAGDQPQHF. The CDR3 DNA is TGTGCCAGCAGTTACTGGGCAGGGGATCAGCCCCAGCATTTT.

The V gene is TRBV12-3 or TRBV12-4, the J gene TRBJ1-6; 7 positions agree with TRBD1. Germline trimming cut 6 bases from V and 5 bases from J; bases unmatched to any gene: 7. The CDR3 loop spans 15 amino acids. This chain's CDR3 is CASRPGGNHNSPLHF. The CDR3 coding sequence is TGTGCCAGCAGGCCAGGGGGAAACCATAATTCACCCCTCCACTTT.

This clonotype has more than one count but fewer than ten. The rearrangement links TRBV7-2 to TRBJ2-5; D may be TRBD1 (5 bases). V lost 2 bases, J lost 0 bases, and 16 bases lay in between. CDR1 is SGHTA, CDR2 FQGNSA, per germline. CDR3 length equals 17 residues. The CDR3 loop is CASSLLPGRAYQETQYF. The CDR3 bases are TGTGCCAGCAGCTTATTGCCCGGCAGGGCTTACCAAGAGACCCAGTACTTC.

The rearrangement links TRBV27 to TRBJ2-1; TRBD1 agrees at 10 bases. The V gene end was trimmed by 6 bases and the J gene end by 0 bases; junction bases not matched to a gene: 8. The CDR3 covers 17 residues. The germline CDR1 and CDR2 sequences are MNHEY and SMNVEV (reference sequence). The chain's CDR3 is CASRLLTGGRSYNEQFF. DNA for the CDR3: TGTGCCAGCAGGCTCTTGACAGGGGGCCGCTCCTACAATGAGCAGTTCTTC.

The rearrangement uses TRBV6-6 and TRBJ1-2; D possibly corresponds to TRBD1 (5 bases). The V gene's germline CDR1 is MNHNY and CDR2 SVGAGI (reference sequence). The V and J ends lost 6 bases and 4 bases respectively, with 6 bases between them. The CDR3 length is 11 residues. The CDR3 sequence: CASRTAYGYTF. CDR3 nucleotides: TGTGCCAGCAGGACAGCCTATGGCTACACCTTC.

V usage is TRBV12-3 or TRBV12-4 and J usage is TRBJ2-5; D ambiguous. There are 14 residues in the CDR3. The V and J ends lost 3 bases and 2 bases respectively, with 10 bases between them. CDR3 loop: CASSFMGLQETQYF. The CDR3 DNA is TGTGCCAGCAGTTTCATGGGCCTACAAGAGACCCAGTACTTC.

The chain has TRBV20-1 and TRBJ2-7, with TRBD2 matching 7 bases. The assigned J gene may be wrong: the sequence end matches TRBJ2-4 better. CDR3 length: 12 amino acids. Germline-derived CDR1 and CDR2 are DFQATT and SNEGSKA (reference sequence). The CDR3 nucleotides are TGCAGTGCTTGGGAGGGTGCAAACATTCAGTACTTC. It codes for CSAWEGANIQYF.

V gene TRBV4-2 combines with J gene TRBJ2-3; possibly TRBD1 or TRBD2 for D (6 bases each). This CDR3 has 14 amino acids. Trimming took 7 bases from V and 6 from J, leaving 17 bases between them. CDR1 is LGHNA, CDR2 YNFKEQ, per germline. The CDR3 bases are TGTGCCAGCAAATCCGAGGGGGGCTGGGATACGCAGTATTTT. Translation: CASKSEGGWDTQYF.

The chain combines TRBV5-4 with TRBJ2-3; perhaps TRBD2 as D (6 bases). V lost 4 bases to trimming and J lost 2 bases, with 23 bases between them. The germline V gene encodes CDR1 SGHNT and CDR2 YYREEE (reference sequence). The CDR3 spans 18 residues. The CDR3 nucleotides are TGTGCCAGCAGCCTTACTAGGGCGGCGGGGAGCCTCACAGATACGCAGTATTTT. Translated, it gives CASSLTRAAGSLTDTQYF.

The J gene is TRBJ1-1, the V gene TRBV12-3 or TRBV12-4; D is possibly TRBD1 (6 bases). This CDR3 spans 13 amino acids. Deletions cut 5 bases from V and 5 bases from J, with 12 bases between. CDR3 sequence (DNA): TGTGCCAGCAGTGCTACAGGGAGAACTGAAGCTTTCTTT. Translated, it gives CASSATGRTEAFF.

The chain is built from TRBV6-2 or TRBV6-3 and TRBJ1-5; possibly TRBD1 for D (6 bases). Germline CDR1 MNHEY, CDR2 SVGEGT. This CDR3 is 17 amino acids long. V was clipped by 2 bases and J by 0 bases, with 14 bases between them. CDR3 residues: CASSYGGGHPSNQPQHF. The CDR3 DNA follows: TGTGCCAGCAGTTACGGGGGGGGACATCCTAGCAATCAGCCCCAGCATTTT.

This clonotype was observed a handful of times. DNA of the CDR3: TGTGCCAGCAGCTTAATGGGCGGATCCTACGAGCAGTACTTC. This sequence encodes CASSLMGGSYEQYF. The V gene is TRBV7-3, the J gene TRBJ2-7, with D uncertain. Germline V lookup: CDR1 SGHTA, CDR2 FQGTGA. Trimming shortened V by 1 base and J by 1 base, and 8 bases separated the two germline ends. There are 14 residues in the CDR3.

This chain links TRBV12-3 or TRBV12-4 with TRBJ2-1, with a weak D call TRBD2 (6 bases). The CDR3 is 16 amino acids. V lost 4 bases to trimming and J lost 4 bases, with 17 bases between them. The chain's CDR3 is CASSSLRGGVYNEQFF. The CDR3 bases are TGTGCCAGCAGTTCCCTTCGGGGCGGGGTTTACAATGAGCAGTTCTTC.

A single count supports this clonotype. The CDR3 bases are TGTGCCAGCAGCCCCACACAGACCCGACAGAGAAACACTGAAGCTTTCTTT. Amino acids: CASSPTQTRQRNTEAFF. The chain joins TRBV7-9 to TRBJ1-1, with D maybe TRBD1 (5 bases). Per the germline V gene, CDR1 is SEHNR and CDR2 is FQNEAQ (reference sequence). Trimming took off 5 bases at V and 2 bases at J, with 21 bases between the two ends. The length of the CDR3 is 17 residues.

The J gene is TRBJ2-7, the V gene TRBV4-2; 8 bases match TRBD1. The end of the DNA fits TRBJ2-5 better, so the J call may be wrong. CDR1 LGHNA and CDR2 YNFKEQ come from the germline V gene. This CDR3 contains 15 residues. The CDR3 DNA sequence: TGTGCCAGCAGCCAAGAAGGGACAGGAGAAGAGACCCAGTACTTC. Residues: CASSQEGTGEETQYF.

The rearrangement joins TRBV29-1 to TRBJ2-3; D gene ambiguous. The germline V gene encodes CDR1 SQVTM and CDR2 ANQGSEA. CDR3 size: 12 residues. Trimming removed 7 bases at V and 0 bases at J, with 8 bases between. As DNA, the CDR3 is TGCAGCGATGGGGTTAGCACAGATACGCAGTATTTT. Amino acids: CSDGVSTDTQYF.

This clonotype was picked up one time. The V gene is TRBV2, the J gene TRBJ2-1; 14 nucleotides agree with TRBD2. This CDR3 comprises 16 residues. From germline, CDR1 is SNHLY and CDR2 FYNNEI. J was trimmed by 10 bases and V by 4 bases; bases with no gene match: 9. The CDR3 DNA is TGTGCCAGCAGTGGGACTAGCGGGAGGTTGGGGGTCGAGCAGTTCTTC. Protein: CASSGTSGRLGVEQFF. Complete variable domain (other parts from reference TRBV2 and TRBJ2-1): EPEVTQTPSHQVTQMGQEVILRCVPISNHLYFYWYRQILGQKVEFLVSFYNNEISEKSEIFDDQFSVERPDGSNFTLKIRSTKLEDSAMYFCASSGTSGRLGVEQFFGPGTRLTVL.

The gene calls are TRBV28 and TRBJ2-1; D gene unclear. There are 11 residues in the CDR3. The V end was cut by 7 bases, the J end by 8 bases, with 9 bases between. Per germline, CDR1 MDHEN and CDR2 SYDVKM. This CDR3 reads CASIRLHEQFF. Written as DNA, the CDR3 is TGTGCCAGCATTCGTTTGCATGAGCAGTTCTTC.

This clonotype was picked up one time. This chain connects TRBV7-2 to TRBJ1-1; a possible D gene is TRBD1 (6 bases). From germline, CDR1 is SGHTA and CDR2 FQGNSA. V was clipped by 8 bases and J by 4 bases, with 20 bases between them. The CDR3 extends over 15 amino acids. Written as DNA, the CDR3 is TGTGCCAGCCAAACGCTCCGGGGGGCTGGCACTGAAGCTTTCTTT. Translation: CASQTLRGAGTEAFF.

The chain recombines TRBV6-1 with TRBJ2-3; TRBD1 aligns across 10 bases. Unmatched junction bases numbered 12, after V lost 3 bases and J lost 3 bases. This CDR3 has 18 amino acids. The V gene's germline CDR1 is MNHNS and CDR2 SASEGT. In DNA, the CDR3 is TGTGCCAGCAGTGATACACCGCCGGGACAGGGGCTGACAGATACGCAGTATTTT. Protein product: CASSDTPPGQGLTDTQYF.